By its share, the clone carrying this T cell receptor (beta chain) is large (0.1 to 1%). The data belong to a study of immune characterization of retroperitoneal liposarcoma. TCRdb recomputed calls from the PCR reads with MiXCR, one row per CDR3 protein. The sample has approximately 2,000 distinct CDR3 sequences, less than 30% seen once. The CDR3 is 15 amino acids. Germline assignment: CDR1 MNHNS and CDR2 SASEGT. This sequence joins TRBV6-1 and TRBJ2-1; 10 nucleotides align to TRBD2. With the DNA end fitting TRBJ2-7 better, the J assignment may be wrong. The TCR was taken from a female donor with retroperitoneal liposarcoma. Input material: tumor tissue. The CDR3 protein is CASTSSLAGDNEQYF. The CDR3 nucleotides are TGTGCCAGCACAAGCTCGCTAGCGGGAGACAATGAGCAGTACTTC.